The 24 T cell receptor beta chains below were found in one sample sequenced in a study of PD-L1 blockade in urothelial cancer listed by TCRdb under 2017. Reading the label with the study, this specimen's time point is: pretreatment peripheral blood. Receptors were amplified or captured by the immunoSEQ multiplex PCR assay. The table comes from immuneACCESS by way of TCRdb, which keeps in-frame sequences with V and J called. Part of the clones is missing from these tables; in studies checked, under half for an unresolved V gene and the rest for unknown reasons. The sample table records around 100,000 clones; over 75% of these occur just once. The ten most abundant clones make up 1.5% to 2.5% of the sample. Specimen: PBMCs, collected around atezolizumab (anti-PD-L1) treatment. The receptors were sampled from a man in his fifties or sixties with urothelial cancer.

The rearrangement joins TRBV19 to TRBJ2-3, with 7 bases that match TRBD2. V trimming: 1 base; J trimming: 1 base; junction bases outside the gene matches: 2. CDR1 is LNHDA and CDR2 is SQIVND in the germline V gene (reference sequence). This CDR3 spans 15 amino acids. This CDR3 reads CASSIGAGRTDTQYF. The CDR3 DNA reads as TGTGCCAGTAGTATAGGAGCGGGGCGCACAGATACGCAGTATTTT.

The chain employs TRBV10-3 and TRBJ2-7; no clear D gene. The V and J ends lost 3 bases and 5 bases respectively, with 14 bases between them. CDR1 ENHRY and CDR2 SYGVKD come from the germline V gene. The CDR3 sequence is 14 residues long. CDR3 amino acids: CAISDATVPHEQYF. The CDR3 nucleotides are TGTGCCATCAGTGATGCCACTGTTCCTCACGAGCAGTACTTC.

The V gene is TRBV5-8, the J gene TRBJ2-1, with D perhaps matching TRBD1 (6 bases). Trimming left V 8 bases short and J 1 base short, with 16 bases between. CDR1 and CDR2 from the germline V gene are SGHTS and YDEGEE. The CDR3 has 15 residues. CDR3 bases: TGTGCCAGTGGGTCCCAGGGGCTTTCCTACAATGAGCAGTTCTTC. This gives the protein CASGSQGLSYNEQFF. Full variable domain (missing parts from reference TRBV5-8 and TRBJ2-1): EAGVTQSPTHLIKTRGQQATLRCSPISGHTSVYWYQQALGLGLQFLLWYDEGEERNRGNFPPRFSGRQFPNYSSELNVNALELEDSALYLCASGSQGLSYNEQFFGPGTRLTVL.

This chain connects TRBV5-4 to TRBJ2-7, with a possible D match to TRBD2 (5 bases). The CDR3 spans 13 residues. In germline, CDR1 is SGHNT, CDR2 YYREEE (reference sequence). Trimming shortened V by 4 bases and J by 6 bases, and 14 bases separated the two germline ends. CDR3 nucleotide sequence: TGTGCCAGCAGCAGACCCCTAGGGAGCGAGCAGTACTTC. Residues: CASSRPLGSEQYF.

CDR3 in amino acids: CASSQERVRQPQHF. The CDR3 nucleotides are TGCGCCAGCAGCCAAGAGAGGGTACGTCAGCCCCAGCATTTT. J is TRBJ1-5 and V is TRBV4-3; D is unresolved. Germline V CDR1 and CDR2: LGHNA, YSLEER. Trimming pared 0 bases from V and 6 bases from J, leaving 9 bases between. The CDR3 loop spans 14 amino acids.

A few counts support this clone. This chain links TRBV6-5 with TRBJ2-6; D uncertain. Germline CDR1 is MNHEY and CDR2 is SVGAGI. With 7 bases removed from V and 0 bases from J, the gap between germline ends came to 7 bases. The CDR3 has 14 residues. This CDR3 is CASNKISGANVLTF. The CDR3 region has the DNA TGTGCCAGCAACAAAATCTCTGGGGCCAACGTCCTGACTTTC.

The rearrangement uses TRBV4-1 and TRBJ1-5, with a possible D match to TRBD1 (5 bases). CDR1 MGHRA and CDR2 YSYEKL come from the germline V gene. The CDR3 has 15 amino acids. V was shortened by 1 base and J by 6 bases, with 13 bases between the two germline ends. The CDR3 DNA reads as TGCGCCAGCAGCCAAGGGGGGGTTGGATCTCAGCCCCAGCATTTT. This codes for CASSQGGVGSQPQHF.

The rearrangement joins TRBV27 to TRBJ2-2; the match to TRBD1 covers 7 bases. This CDR3 comprises 15 residues. Germline loops: CDR1 MNHEY, CDR2 SMNVEV (reference sequence). With V trimmed by 10 bases and J by 7 bases, 15 bases remained unmatched. DNA of the CDR3: TGTGCCACCACCCGAGAGTACAGGGGTAGCGGGGAGCTGTTTTTT. This codes for CATTREYRGSGELFF.

A word on this clone: Relative to the germline gene, one junction end is altered; a read error may explain this. The genes are TRBV7-7 and TRBJ2-7; no clear D gene. This CDR3 has 13 residues. Germline V gene lookup returns CDR1 SSHAT and CDR2 FNYEAQ (reference sequence). The CDR3 loop reads CASSLSSSYEQYF. CDR3 nucleotide sequence: TGTGCTAGCAGCTTGAGTAGCTCCTACGAGCAGTACTTC.

The V gene is TRBV11-2, the J gene TRBJ2-1; TRBD2 matches 10 bases. The CDR3 extends over 16 amino acids. J lost 0 bases, V lost 1 base, and 0 bases had no gene match. The V gene's germline CDR1 is SGHAT and CDR2 FQNNGV. CDR3 region: CASSLGLAGSYNEQFF. In nucleotides, the CDR3 is TGTGCCAGCAGCTTAGGACTAGCGGGCTCCTACAATGAGCAGTTCTTC.

The chain uses TRBV11-3 and TRBJ2-3, with 8 bases aligning to TRBD2. The germline gives CDR1 SGHNT, CDR2 YENEEA. The CDR3 is 15 residues long. Trimming took 5 bases from V and 4 from J; bases not matched to a gene: 8. CDR3 in amino acids: CASSVSGGGADTQYF. The DNA for the CDR3 is TGTGCCAGCAGCGTCTCGGGGGGGGGCGCAGATACGCAGTATTTT.

In this sample, this clone turned up a few times. The chain employs TRBV9 and TRBJ1-5; unclear D gene. With 2 bases removed from V and 10 bases from J, the gap between germline ends came to 13 bases. The CDR3 is 13 amino acids. Germline CDR1 reads SGDLS; CDR2 reads YYNGEE. The CDR3, as DNA: TGTGCCAGCAGCGTGGAGGGCCAGAAACCCCAGCATTTT. Amino acids: CASSVEGQKPQHF.

In this sample, this clone turned up once. The genes are TRBV18 and TRBJ2-7; D might be TRBD2 (6 bases). The V and J ends lost 4 bases and 0 bases respectively, with 10 bases between them. CDR3 length: 14 amino acids. From germline, CDR1 is KGHSH and CDR2 LQKENI. CDR3 residues: CASSLADYSYEQYF. The CDR3 DNA reads TGTGCCAGCTCACTAGCGGACTACTCCTACGAGCAGTACTTC.

This clone was counted a few times. The chain has TRBV29-1 and TRBJ2-2; D gene uncertain. CDR1 and CDR2 (germline): SQVTM, ANQGSEA. V was pared by 7 bases and J by 0 bases, with 9 bases between. This CDR3 is built from 13 residues. For the CDR3, the DNA is TGCAGCGGTAGTCTAACGAACACCGGGGAGCTGTTTTTT. This encodes CSGSLTNTGELFF.

The rearrangement links TRBV2 to TRBJ2-7; D is perhaps TRBD2 (7 bases). Trimming pared 7 bases from V and 4 bases from J, leaving 26 bases between. Germline values: CDR1 SNHLY, CDR2 FYNNEI. The CDR3 length is 17 residues. The CDR3 DNA reads TGTGCCAGCACCGGCGGGGGCAGGGCGCTTTCCAGTTACGAGCAGTACTTC. It yields the protein CASTGGGRALSSYEQYF.

The gene calls are TRBV7-6 and TRBJ2-7; the D gene is possibly TRBD1 (6 bases). CDR3 length: 15 amino acids. The V gene lost 6 bases and the J gene lost 0 bases, with 15 bases spanning the gap. Germline assignment: CDR1 SGHVS and CDR2 FNYEAQ. The CDR3 DNA follows: TGTGCCAGCAGTCCAATCGGACAGAGCTCCTACGAGCAGTACTTC. Amino acids: CASSPIGQSSYEQYF.

The chain employs TRBV2 and TRBJ1-3; D is unclear. V was trimmed by 3 bases and J by 0 bases, leaving 9 bases between them. This CDR3 is built from 15 residues. Germline CDR1 is SNHLY and CDR2 is FYNNEI. As DNA, the CDR3 is TGTGCCAGCAGTGATATTTCTAGCTCTGGAAACACCATATATTTT. It encodes CASSDISSSGNTIYF.

The chain links TRBV9 to TRBJ2-7; maybe TRBD2 (5 bases). The germline CDR1 and CDR2 sequences are SGDLS and YYNGEE. V gave up 0 bases and J gave up 2 bases, with 15 bases separating them. CDR3 length: 16 amino acids. The CDR3 loop is CASSVASRTDAYEQYF. DNA of the CDR3: TGTGCCAGCAGCGTAGCCTCCCGGACTGATGCCTACGAGCAGTACTTC.

The chain uses TRBV5-1 and TRBJ1-2; a possible D gene is TRBD1 (5 bases). V dropped 0 bases and J dropped 3 bases, with 6 bases sitting between them. Germline values: CDR1 SGHRS, CDR2 YFSETQ. The length of the CDR3 is 13 residues. This CDR3 reads CASSLVQDYGYTF. CDR3 bases: TGCGCCAGCAGCTTGGTACAGGACTATGGCTACACCTTC.

The V and J genes are TRBV7-2 and TRBJ2-3; 10 bases line up with TRBD2. Unmatched junction bases numbered 12, after V lost 5 bases and J lost 4 bases. This CDR3 is built from 17 residues. CDR1 is SGHTA, CDR2 FQGNSA, per germline. Here the CDR3 DNA reads TGTGCCAGCAGCCTTGAAGGGGCTAGCGGGAGAGCAGATACGCAGTATTTT. Amino acid sequence: CASSLEGASGRADTQYF.

In DNA form, the CDR3 reads TGTGCCAGCAGTTACCCCACAGGGGGCAGTGAGCAGTTCTTC. This gives the protein CASSYPTGGSEQFF. The J gene is TRBJ2-1, the V gene TRBV6-5; 9 nucleotides align to TRBD1. The V gene's germline CDR1 is MNHEY and CDR2 SVGAGI. V dropped 2 bases and J dropped 9; count of bases not matched to a gene: 5. The CDR3 runs to 14 residues.

The chain couples TRBV7-3 to TRBJ2-7; tentatively, D is TRBD2 (5 bases). V lost 1 base and J lost 0, with 13 bases in between. Germline V gives CDR1 SGHTA, CDR2 FQGTGA. The CDR3 covers 16 residues. The CDR3 protein is CASSLSPAVSSYEQYF. DNA of the CDR3: TGTGCCAGCAGCTTAAGCCCAGCGGTGAGCTCCTACGAGCAGTACTTC.

This clone turned up a few times. The CDR3 loop is CASSGSDGAIGYTF. The CDR3 DNA reads as TGTGCCAGCAGCGGCAGCGATGGGGCGATTGGCTACACCTTC. This chain joins TRBV14 and TRBJ1-2; TRBD1 might be the D (5 bases). The CDR3 is 14 residues long. Trimming shortened V by 5 bases and J by 7 bases, and 17 bases separated the two germline ends. CDR1 and CDR2 from the germline V gene are SGHDN and FVKESK.

The V call is TRBV5-1, the J call TRBJ2-3; 15 nucleotides match TRBD2. This CDR3 comprises 18 residues. With 4 bases clipped from V and 0 bases from J, the junction kept 6 bases outside the gene matches. From germline, CDR1 is SGHRS and CDR2 YFSETQ. This chain's CDR3 is CASSPGLAGGTSTDTQYF. The CDR3 nucleotides are TGCGCCAGCAGCCCGGGACTAGCGGGAGGCACTAGCACAGATACGCAGTATTTT.